The next 22 T cell receptor beta chains were all read from a single sample in a study of cytomegalovirus exposure and HLA in healthy donors. 13 Jbeta primers and 60 Vbeta primers were used for the PCR. Profiling relied on immunoSEQ multiplex PCR, and the TCRdb table lists in-frame clones only, not all of them. The sample yields approximately 160,000 clones, 77% seen once. Sequencing was done on a sample of PBMCs. These receptors all stem from a woman in her 30s in good health and CMV-seronegative.

The gene calls are TRBV7-8 and TRBJ1-4; tentatively, D is TRBD1 (6 bases). Trimming stripped 5 bases from V and 6 bases from J, with 16 bases between. This CDR3 has 15 residues. Germline V gene sequence: CDR1 SGHVS, CDR2 FQNEAQ. The CDR3 region has the DNA TGTGCCAGCAGCCAATCAGGGGTGGGAGATGAAAAACTGTTTTTT. Translation: CASSQSGVGDEKLFF. Filled out from reference TRBV7-8 and TRBJ1-4, the complete variable domain reads GAGVSQSPRYKVAKRGQDVALRCDPISGHVSLFWYQQALGQGPEFLTYFQNEAQLDKSGLPSDRFFAERPEGSVSTLKIQRTQQEDSAVYLCASSQSGVGDEKLFFGSGTQLSVL.

The CDR3 loop is CASRGLAGVGTDTQYF. CDR3 in DNA: TGTGCCAGTAGAGGACTAGCGGGGGTCGGGACAGATACGCAGTATTTT. The chain links TRBV19 to TRBJ2-3; 13 bases are a match to TRBD2. V gave up 6 bases and J gave up 3 bases; unmatched junction bases: 6. Germline loops: CDR1 LNHDA, CDR2 SQIVND (reference sequence). The CDR3 spans 16 residues.

The J gene is TRBJ2-1, the V gene TRBV2, with 9 bases identical to TRBD2. V shed 2 bases and J 4 bases; nucleotides not matched to a gene: 12. This CDR3 spans 18 amino acids. Germline CDR1 and CDR2: SNHLY and FYNNEI. The CDR3 reads CASSENPLSGGNYNEQFF. CDR3 nucleotide sequence: TGTGCCAGCAGTGAAAACCCACTGAGCGGGGGGAATTACAATGAGCAGTTCTTC.

The chain has TRBV28 and TRBJ1-2, with 9 positions matching TRBD1. The V segment lost 5 bases and the J segment 4 bases; nucleotides outside the gene matches: 8. CDR1 and CDR2 from the germline V gene are MDHEN and SYDVKM. The CDR3 covers 15 residues. The CDR3 protein is CASSVHRGPSYGYTF. The CDR3 DNA sequence: TGTGCCAGCAGTGTTCACAGGGGGCCGAGCTATGGCTACACCTTC.

The chain carries TRBV4-1 and TRBJ2-7, with 11 bases lining up with TRBD2. The length of the CDR3 is 18 residues. The V and J ends lost 1 base and 2 bases, in that order; junction bases with no gene match: 10. Looked up from germline, CDR1 is MGHRA and CDR2 is YSYEKL. Here the CDR3 DNA reads TGCGCCAGCAGCCAAGCTCTGATTAATAGCGGGAGGGCCTACGAGCAGTACTTC. Encoded protein: CASSQALINSGRAYEQYF.

This clone appeared a few times. This chain links TRBV19 with TRBJ1-3; no clear D. V was clipped by 3 bases and J by 0 bases, with 6 bases between them. CDR1 LNHDA and CDR2 SQIVND come from the germline V gene (reference sequence). The CDR3 covers 14 residues. The CDR3 loop is CASSIASSGNTIYF. CDR3 bases: TGTGCCAGTAGTATCGCCAGCTCTGGAAACACCATATATTTT.

The V and J genes are TRBV2 and TRBJ1-6; unclear D gene. Germline values: CDR1 SNHLY, CDR2 FYNNEI. V lost 3 bases and J 8 bases, leaving 11 bases between the germline ends. The CDR3 spans 14 residues. The CDR3 loop reads CASSDNGAYSPLHF. In DNA, the CDR3 is TGTGCCAGCAGTGATAACGGAGCTTATTCACCCCTCCACTTT. The variable domain in full, with the rest retrieved from reference TRBV2 and TRBJ1-6, is EPEVTQTPSHQVTQMGQEVILRCVPISNHLYFYWYRQILGQKVEFLVSFYNNEISEKSEIFDDQFSVERPDGSNFTLKIRSTKLEDSAMYFCASSDNGAYSPLHFGNGTRLTVT.

Notes on this clone: The junction departs from the called germline gene at one end, perhaps through a read error. V and J are TRBV7-9 and TRBJ2-2; 10 positions match TRBD2. The CDR3 is made up of 18 amino acids. CDR1 is SEHNR, CDR2 FQNEAQ, per germline (reference sequence). The CDR3 loop is CSSSFGIRTSGDTGELFF. CDR3 DNA: TGTTCCAGCAGCTTTGGGATTAGGACTAGCGGTGACACCGGGGAGCTGTTTTTT.

This clone was counted between two and nine times. CDR3 coding DNA: TGTGCCAGCAGACAGGGGGCGGATCAGCCCCAGCATTTT. The encoded protein is CASRQGADQPQHF. The V call is TRBV28, the J call TRBJ1-5, with 9 bases matching TRBD1. The CDR3 runs to 13 residues. J lost 5 bases, V lost 6 bases, and 2 bases had no gene match. Germline CDR1 reads MDHEN; CDR2 reads SYDVKM.

The V call is TRBV30, the J call TRBJ1-2, with 10 nucleotides matching TRBD1. The germline V gene encodes CDR1 GTSNPN and CDR2 SVGIG (reference sequence). The CDR3 is made up of 13 amino acids. V trimming: 3 bases; J trimming: 7 bases; junction bases outside the gene matches: 5. The CDR3 loop is CAWRDRGESGYTF. The CDR3 DNA follows: TGTGCCTGGAGGGACAGGGGGGAGTCTGGCTACACCTTC.

CDR3 protein: CASSLGKQGIHQPQHF. Here the CDR3 DNA reads TGTGCCAGCAGCTTAGGGAAACAGGGAATCCATCAGCCCCAGCATTTT. The chain has TRBV7-2 and TRBJ1-5, with D perhaps matching TRBD1 (6 bases). Germline V gene lookup returns CDR1 SGHTA and CDR2 FQGNSA. The CDR3 is 16 residues long. Deletions cut 1 base from V and 5 bases from J, with 15 bases between.

This chain joins TRBV29-1 and TRBJ1-1; 9 bases agree with TRBD1. CDR3 size: 12 residues. In germline, CDR1 is SQVTM, CDR2 ANQGSEA. The trim removed 7 bases at V and 4 bases at J, leaving 4 bases unmatched. CDR3 in amino acids: CSGKTGGTEAFF. In DNA, the CDR3 is TGCAGCGGGAAGACAGGGGGCACTGAAGCTTTCTTT.

The chain employs TRBV7-7 and TRBJ2-7, with TRBD2 as a possible D gene (5 bases). Germline-derived CDR1 and CDR2 are SSHAT and FNYEAQ (reference sequence). V was shortened by 5 bases and J by 4 bases, with 12 bases between the two germline ends. There are 13 residues in the CDR3. DNA for the CDR3: TGTGCCAGCAGCATCGGCCGGGGATACGAGCAGTACTTC. It codes for CASSIGRGYEQYF.

This clone has more than one count but fewer than ten. The chain uses TRBV25-1 and TRBJ1-2; 7 positions agree with TRBD1. Per germline, CDR1 MGHDK and CDR2 SYGVNS. The J segment lost 8 bases and the V segment lost 2 bases, leaving 11 bases of the junction unmatched. The CDR3 extends over 15 amino acids. The CDR3 DNA sequence: TGTGCCAGCAGTGAAAAGAGACAGGGTGCATCAGGCTACACCTTC. Its protein product is CASSEKRQGASGYTF.

The CDR3 spells CAWSVKTGRNQPQHF. The CDR3 bases are TGTGCCTGGAGTGTTAAGACAGGACGCAATCAGCCCCAGCATTTT. J is TRBJ1-5 and V is TRBV30; D is perhaps TRBD1 (6 bases). CDR1 is GTSNPN, CDR2 SVGIG, per germline (reference sequence). The CDR3 runs 15 residues. Trimming left V 0 bases short and J 2 bases short, with 11 bases between.

The genes are TRBV5-1 and TRBJ2-5; TRBD1 matches 10 bases. In germline, CDR1 is SGHRS, CDR2 YFSETQ. With V trimmed by 0 bases and J by 5 bases, 4 bases remained unmatched. The CDR3 runs to 15 residues. For the CDR3, the DNA is TGCGCCAGCAGCTTGGATGGGACAGGGGTGGAGACCCAGTACTTC. It encodes CASSLDGTGVETQYF.

The CDR3 spells CASSRQGALDEQFF. The CDR3 bases are TGTGCCAGTAGTAGGCAGGGGGCTTTGGATGAGCAGTTCTTC. The chain has TRBV19 and TRBJ2-1, with TRBD1 matching 8 bases. The germline V gene encodes CDR1 LNHDA and CDR2 SQIVND (reference sequence). This CDR3 has 14 amino acids. V lost 4 bases to trimming and J lost 8 bases; unmatched junction nucleotides: 7.

The rearrangement joins TRBV30 to TRBJ2-2, with D perhaps TRBD2 (7 bases). Trimming took 0 bases from V and 8 from J, leaving 10 bases between them. The germline V gene encodes CDR1 GTSNPN and CDR2 SVGIG (reference sequence). The CDR3 spans 13 residues. The DNA for the CDR3 is TGTGCCTGGAGTGTAGGGGGGGTAGGGGAGCTGTTTTTT. This gives the protein CAWSVGGVGELFF.

This clone was seen once. V gene TRBV25-1 combines with J gene TRBJ2-1, with 7 nucleotides matching TRBD2. V dropped 5 bases and J dropped 3; count of bases not matched to a gene: 4. CDR1 is MGHDK, CDR2 SYGVNS, per germline. CDR3 length: 14 residues. The CDR3 loop reads CASSWGGIYNEQFF. As DNA, the CDR3 is TGTGCCAGCAGTTGGGGGGGGATCTACAATGAGCAGTTCTTC.

This clone was seen more than once but under ten times. The chain carries TRBV30 and TRBJ1-1, with no clear D. V lost 2 bases and J 3 bases, leaving 10 bases between the germline ends. The germline V gene encodes CDR1 GTSNPN and CDR2 SVGIG (reference sequence). CDR3 size: 13 residues. In DNA form, the CDR3 reads TGTGCCTGGAGTTCAGGTTTTCACACTGAAGCTTTCTTT. This encodes CAWSSGFHTEAFF.

This clone has just a few counts. The V and J genes are TRBV5-5 and TRBJ2-7, with 7 positions matching TRBD1. CDR1 and CDR2 (germline): SGHKS, YYEKEE (reference sequence). J lost 3 bases, V lost 1 base, and 7 bases had no gene match. The CDR3 sequence is 15 residues long. CDR3 loop: CASSLSGTDNYEQYF. In nucleotides, the CDR3 is TGTGCCAGCAGCTTGTCCGGGACAGACAACTACGAGCAGTACTTC.

V and J are TRBV7-2 and TRBJ2-7, with a tentative D call TRBD2 (6 bases). The CDR3 contains 14 residues. The V and J ends lost 2 bases and 9 bases respectively, with 17 bases between them. The germline V gene encodes CDR1 SGHTA and CDR2 FQGNSA. The CDR3 reads CASSLSGTLFGQYF. The DNA for the CDR3 is TGTGCCAGCAGCTTATCCGGGACTCTTTTTGGGCAGTACTTC.